Detailed here is one T cell receptor (beta chain). The target antigen is unknown. The junction shows a germline mismatch at one end, possibly a read error. The data were taken from a study of Tregs in tolerant kidney transplant recipients. Clones were read by immunoSEQ multiplex PCR, and TCRdb kept only the in-frame ones, dropping some. The sample records 200,000 to 300,000 clones, roughly 84% being singletons. CD4+CD25+CD127- Tregs, CD4+CD25- non-Tregs, CD4 and CD8 cells were sorted. Overall study results and limits: Expanding Tregs on activated donor B cells appeared to best identify donor-specific TCRbeta clones. The small number of patients limits these findings pending further validation. No direct test of biological reproducibility was done here.

The sequenced sample was CD4+ T cells from blood. This receptor was taken from a human donor in good health.

CDR3 sequence: CANSSPGISYEQYF. In DNA, the CDR3 is TGCGCCAACAGCAGTCCGGGGATCTCCTACGAGCAGTACTTC. The rearrangement joins TRBV5-1 to TRBJ2-7, with D perhaps TRBD2 (5 bases). There are 14 residues in the CDR3. The V gene's germline CDR1 is SGHRS and CDR2 YFSETQ.